This T cell receptor (beta chain) was obtained from a study of CD8 T cells in Susac syndrome. The authors reverse transcribed roughly 0.5 to 1 ug RNA with random hexamers. The authors amplified TCR beta CDR3 across 54 Vbeta and 13 Jbeta using immunoSEQ multiplex PCR. In TCRdb, the immunoSEQ multiplex PCR reads were re-called with MiXCR into one record per CDR3 protein. The data show under 200,000 distinct CDR3 sequences, 90% to 95% seen once. The CDR3 has 15 amino acids. V lost 3 bases, J lost 6 bases, and 11 bases stayed unmatched. Per germline, CDR1 SGDLS and CDR2 YYNGEE. This sequence joins TRBV9 and TRBJ1-2, with 7 positions matching TRBD1. The sample was CD4+ T cells from PBMCs. This clonotype was obtained from a human donor in good health. Written as DNA, the CDR3 is TGTGCCAGCAGCGAGACAGGGTATCAGTTTGATGGCTACACCTTC. This gives the protein CASSETGYQFDGYTF.